The present T cell receptor (delta chain) was sequenced within a study of gamma-delta chains in newborns, infants, children. The wider study: Microbial exposure reportedly drives polyclonal innate γδ T cell expansion after birth.

This CDR3 is built from 18 residues. Germline V gene data show CDR1 as GEAIGNYY and CDR2 as EKD. TCRdb re-processed the reads using CATT. The table includes about 3,000 delta-chain clones, over 2% detected once. This clone turned up a few times. A read error is possible here, since a much larger clone lies one base away. The sample carries other DNA sequences with the same CDR3. The chain employs TRDV2 and TRDJ1; 12 positions agree with TRDD3. The sample comprised blood. The sequence was collected from a child who was a newborn, infant or young child, either healthy, febrile or measles-vaccinated (not recorded which). CDR3 residues: CACDTLSTGGYSTDKLIF. DNA for the CDR3: TGTGCCTGCGACACCCTGAGTACTGGGGGATACTCGACCGATAAACTCATCTTT.